The rows below give T cell receptor beta chains drawn from one sample of a study of cytomegalovirus exposure and HLA in healthy donors. Measured with immunoSEQ multiplex PCR; TCRdb has only the in-frame clones, and not every one. The repertoire holds a few hundred thousand clones, with about three quarters as singletons. Sequenced: PBMCs. Receptors originate from a middle-aged man in good health and CMV-seronegative. Both conserved end residues are part of each CDR3. The D gene is left open where the match is weak. Some rows mark clone size as missing; the rest say once, few, many or name a class of expanded clone.

v_call	j_call	d_call	clone_size	cdr3_aa	cdr3_nt
TRBV19	TRBJ2-1	-	-	CASSIRAVWNNEQFF	TGTGCCAGTAGTATACGAGCGGTTTGGAACAATGAGCAGTTCTTC
TRBV5-1	TRBJ1-1	-	-	CASSPLRGFGEAFF	TGCGCCAGCAGCCCCCTCCGGGGTTTTGGTGAAGCTTTCTTT
TRBV5-1	TRBJ2-7	-	-	CASSLANGEEQYF	TGCGCCAGCAGCTTGGCCAATGGTGAGGAGCAGTACTTC
TRBV19	TRBJ2-1	-	-	CASSGGLEQFF	TGTGCCAGTAGTGGCGGGCTCGAGCAGTTCTTC
TRBV4-3	TRBJ1-4	-	few	CASSQDPQGGSNEKLFF	TGCGCCAGCAGCCAAGATCCCCAGGGAGGATCGAATGAAAAACTGTTTTTT
TRBV7-3	TRBJ1-1	-	-	CASSATALGTEAFF	TGTGCCAGCAGCGCCACAGCCCTGGGCACTGAAGCTTTCTTT
TRBV4-3	TRBJ2-5	TRBD2	-	CASSQDPTSGGGETQYF	TGCGCCAGCAGCCAAGATCCGACTAGCGGGGGAGGAGAGACCCAGTACTTC
TRBV28	TRBJ1-2	TRBD1	-	CASRVQGIHYGYTF	TGTGCCAGCAGAGTACAGGGGATTCACTATGGCTACACCTTC
TRBV7-9	TRBJ2-7	-	-	CASSYTGEVYEQYF	TGTGCCAGCAGCTACACAGGGGAGGTCTACGAGCAGTACTTC
TRBV27	TRBJ2-7	TRBD2	-	CASRAGVTSYEQYF	TGTGCCAGCAGGGCGGGGGTTACCTCCTACGAGCAGTACTTC
TRBV4-2	TRBJ1-4	-	-	CASSGGVTATNEKLFF	TGTGCCAGCAGCGGCGGGGTTACTGCAACTAATGAAAAACTGTTTTTT
TRBV28	TRBJ2-7	-	-	CASSPSSTTYEQYF	TGTGCCAGCAGTCCGTCTAGCACCACCTACGAGCAGTACTTC
TRBV5-4	TRBJ2-3	TRBD2	-	CASSLRLAGDDTQYF	TGTGCCAGCAGCTTAAGACTAGCGGGAGACGATACGCAGTATTTT
TRBV6-1	TRBJ1-4	-	-	CASSPRDMLKEKLFF	TGTGCCAGCAGTCCCCGGGACATGTTGAAGGAAAAACTGTTTTTT
TRBV19	TRBJ1-6	-	-	CASSIGAESSYNSPLHF	TGTGCCAGTAGTATAGGGGCAGAGAGCTCCTATAATTCACCCCTCCACTTT
TRBV30	TRBJ1-4	TRBD1	-	CALATGESEKLFF	TGTGCCCTCGCGACAGGGGAGAGTGAAAAACTGTTTTTT
TRBV4-1	TRBJ1-5	TRBD1	-	CASSPTGRSNQPQHF	TGCGCCAGCAGCCCGACAGGGCGTAGCAATCAGCCCCAGCATTTT
TRBV6-5	TRBJ1-2	TRBD1	-	CASNSGGGGYTF	TGTGCCAGCAATTCAGGGGGAGGCGGCTACACCTTC
TRBV19	TRBJ1-1	-	-	CASHGVRGEAFF	TGTGCCAGTCACGGGGTTCGCGGTGAAGCTTTCTTT
TRBV7-6	TRBJ2-3	-	few	CASSAQIADTQYF	TGTGCCAGCAGCGCTCAAATAGCGGATACGCAGTATTTT
TRBV4-2	TRBJ1-1	-	-	CASSQDRSWNTEAFF	TGTGCCAGCAGCCAAGATCGGAGTTGGAACACTGAAGCTTTCTTT
TRBV5-1	TRBJ2-7	TRBD2	-	CASSLALAGGQAYEQYF	TGCGCCAGCAGCTTGGCCCTAGCGGGAGGGCAAGCCTACGAGCAGTACTTC
TRBV6-4	TRBJ2-1	TRBD2	few	CASSESGGSLYNEQFF	TGTGCCAGCAGTGAGAGCGGGGGGTCCCTCTACAATGAGCAGTTCTTC
TRBV4-1	TRBJ2-5	-	-	CASSQVAFLARDQETQYF	TGCGCCAGCAGCCAAGTCGCGTTCTTAGCGCGAGATCAAGAGACCCAGTACTTC
TRBV27	TRBJ1-2	TRBD1	-	CASSLSTGLYGYTF	TGTGCCAGCAGTTTATCGACAGGGCTCTATGGCTACACCTTC
TRBV2	TRBJ2-3	-	-	CASLGLFSTDTQYF	TGTGCCAGCCTAGGACTTTTTAGCACAGATACGCAGTATTTT
TRBV29-1	TRBJ1-1	TRBD1	-	CSVVGGGTEAFF	TGCAGCGTTGTAGGGGGCGGCACTGAAGCTTTCTTT
TRBV4-1	TRBJ2-7	-	once	CASGQDDLGTYEQYF	TGCGCCAGCGGCCAAGATGACTTAGGGACATACGAGCAGTACTTC